This paragraph reports one T cell receptor (beta chain). Its antigen is unknown. TCRdb used MiXCR to reprocess the RT-PCR reads, holding one entry per CDR3 protein. The sample holds fewer than 800,000 distinct CDR3 sequences, more than 15% seen once. The entry originates in a study of response to subunit inactivated influenza vaccine. CDR3 size: 16 residues. The germline V gene has CDR1 MDHEN and CDR2 SYDVKM. Deletions cut 2 bases from V and 2 bases from J, with 13 bases between. Study-level points and caveats: Each seasonal influenza vaccination, the authors suggested, recruits few new T cells.

The clonotype was recovered from a man in his fifties or sixties who received an inactivated influenza vaccine. The starting material was PBMCs from blood, obtained 11 to 12 days after vaccination. The chain uses TRBV28 and TRBJ1-5; D not resolved. CDR3 in amino acids: CASSLIGLGGNQPQHF. CDR3 coding DNA: TGTGCCAGCAGTTTAATAGGGCTTGGGGGCAATCAGCCCCAGCATTTT. The whole variable domain, filled in from reference TRBV28 and TRBJ1-5, reads DVKVTQSSRYLVKRTGEKVFLECVQDMDHENMFWYRQDPGLGLRLIYFSYDVKMKEKGDIPEGYSVSREKKERFSLILESASTNQTSMYLCASSLIGLGGNQPQHFGDGTRLSIL.